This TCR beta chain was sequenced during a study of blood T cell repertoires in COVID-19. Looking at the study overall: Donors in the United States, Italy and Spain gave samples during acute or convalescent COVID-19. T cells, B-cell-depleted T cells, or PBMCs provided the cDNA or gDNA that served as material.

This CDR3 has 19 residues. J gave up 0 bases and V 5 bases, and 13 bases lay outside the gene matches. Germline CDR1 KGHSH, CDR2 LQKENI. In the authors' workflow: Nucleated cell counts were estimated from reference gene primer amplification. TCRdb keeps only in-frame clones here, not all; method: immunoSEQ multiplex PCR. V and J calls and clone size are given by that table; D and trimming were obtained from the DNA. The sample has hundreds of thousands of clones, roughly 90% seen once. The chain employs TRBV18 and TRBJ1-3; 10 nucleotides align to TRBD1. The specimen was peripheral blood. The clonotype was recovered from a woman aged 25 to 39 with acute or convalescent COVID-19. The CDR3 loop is CASSLYRDRGVDSGNTIYF. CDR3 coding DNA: TGTGCCAGCTCATTGTACCGGGACAGGGGCGTAGACTCTGGAAACACCATATATTTT.